Below, one T cell receptor (beta chain) is given with its context. The CDR3 totals 14 residues. The V end was cut by 6 bases, the J end by 0 bases, with 9 bases between. Germline V gives CDR1 MNHEY, CDR2 SVGAGI. Using immunoSEQ multiplex PCR, the repertoire was profiled, and TCRdb retains in-frame clones only, with some absent. The sample includes under 200,000 clones, about 88% of them seen just once. The data originate from a study of blood T cell repertoires in COVID-19. Study-level background: COVID-19 samples collected from the United States, Italy and Spain covered acute and convalescent phases.

This TCR derives from a woman over 75 in a cohort sampled during active or convalescent COVID-19. The sequencing sample was made of peripheral blood. The chain uses TRBV6-5 and TRBJ1-3, with D possibly TRBD1 on 6 matching bases. CDR3 protein: CASRTGLSGNTIYF. DNA of the CDR3: TGTGCCAGCAGGACAGGTCTCTCTGGAAACACCATATATTTT.